This record covers a single T cell receptor beta chain. The antigen it binds to is not known. Base-call qualities are not available, and no considerably larger clone is one nucleotide away. The data are from a study of cytomegalovirus exposure and HLA in healthy donors (dated by TCRdb to the late 2010s). For the study in its entirety: A later analysis indicated that the 90 to 150 validation repertoires were generated on the platform also employed for the approximately 690 repertoires of the first cohort. The study aimed to test whether cataloging public T cell receptors could reveal signatures of past pathogen exposure. To predict cytomegalovirus infection status, the study combined high-throughput TCR immunosequencing, statistical association of individual TCRs with disease status, and machine learning. A separate validation cohort of over a hundred different subjects was used in addition to the roughly 700-subject first cohort.

Separate from the roughly 650-subject first cohort, the validation cohort of about 110 subjects was the group to which the donors belonged. Paper-wide results and their limitations: The validation cohort had no HLA typing available for a later analysis, so co-occurrence within that cohort was assessed over all 120 or so repertoires. In the study, roughly 160 TCR beta chains were listed as associated with cytomegalovirus. Most TCR sequences were observed very rarely across donors, whereas some public TCRs were present in many individuals. Three of the identified cytomegalovirus-associated TCR beta chains were confirmed in vitro to be specific for cytomegalovirus antigens. It was suggested by the authors that the approach could potentially be generalized to other disease states and immunological phenotypes. Subsequent analysis determined that TCRs grouped into clusters in the first cohort also showed a tendency toward co-occurrence across the 90 to 150 validation repertoires, and 94% of cluster scores exceeded 0. The classifier was reported to diagnose cytomegalovirus status with high specificity and sensitivity in both the original and validation cohorts.

Libraries were constructed by the immunoSEQ multiplex PCR assay. On the authors' methods: A statistical classification framework was built for diagnosing cytomegalovirus status from the catalog of TCR beta chain sequences. TCRdb took this table from immuneACCESS and kept in-frame rearrangements with V and J called. Such tables lack part of the clones; where checked against another copy, unresolved V genes explain under half of the gap, and the rest is unexplained. The V and J calls and clone size were taken over from that table, and D and trimming were inferred from the DNA. The sample profile shows some 230,000 clones; under 95% of them were found once. The biggest ten clones account for around 1.1% of the sample. Clipping removes 0 bases from V and 6 bases from J, with 7 as the unmatched junction base count. Reading the germline V gene (reference sequence) gives CDR1 SEHNR and CDR2 FQNEAQ. The CDR3 holds 15 amino acids from the cysteine to the phenylalanine. Of all the DNA, just the CDR3 is kept, 45 bases in frame from base 1.

Sequencing used PBMCs. The TCR comes from a woman aged 18 to 35 in good health and CMV-seronegative. This receptor chain uses TRBV7-9 and TRBJ2-7, with TRBD2 identical over 8 junction bases. For the CDR3, the sequence is CASSLAGSGSFEQYF. The bases are TGTGCCAGCAGCTTAGCAGGCAGCGGGAGTTTCGAGCAGTACTTC.